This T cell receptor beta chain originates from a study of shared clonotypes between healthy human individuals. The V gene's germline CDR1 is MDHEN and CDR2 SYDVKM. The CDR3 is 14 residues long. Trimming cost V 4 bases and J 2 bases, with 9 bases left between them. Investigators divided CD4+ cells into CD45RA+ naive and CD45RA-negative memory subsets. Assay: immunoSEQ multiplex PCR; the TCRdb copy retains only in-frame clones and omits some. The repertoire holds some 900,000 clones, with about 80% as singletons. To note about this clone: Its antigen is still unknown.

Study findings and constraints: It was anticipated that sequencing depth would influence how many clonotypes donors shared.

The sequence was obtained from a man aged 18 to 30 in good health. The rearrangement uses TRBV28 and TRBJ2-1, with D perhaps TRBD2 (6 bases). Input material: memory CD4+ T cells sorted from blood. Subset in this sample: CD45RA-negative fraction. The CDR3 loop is CASSWLAPYNEQFF. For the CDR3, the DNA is TGTGCCAGCAGTTGGCTAGCGCCCTACAATGAGCAGTTCTTC.